These 13 T cell receptor beta chains were sequenced from one sample in a study of blood T cell repertoires in COVID-19. The assay was immunoSEQ multiplex PCR, and TCRdb's table has in-frame clones only and misses some. The sample lists 150,000 to 200,000 clones, roughly 90% occurring once. What was sequenced was peripheral blood. Source of these receptors: a man aged 45-60 years with acute or convalescent COVID-19.

The chain employs TRBV11-1 and TRBJ2-5, with D tentatively TRBD1 (6 bases). CDR3 length: 15 amino acids. Germline V CDR1 and CDR2: SGHAT, FQDESV (reference sequence). V lost 5 bases and J 0 bases, leaving 13 bases between the germline ends. CDR3 amino acids: CASSPRTAYQETQYF. CDR3 nucleotide sequence: TGTGCCAGCAGCCCCCGGACAGCCTACCAAGAGACCCAGTACTTC.

V is TRBV18 and J is TRBJ1-1; D not resolved. Germline V gene lookup returns CDR1 KGHSH and CDR2 LQKENI. V lost 1 base to trimming and J lost 2 bases, with 11 bases between them. This CDR3 has 15 amino acids. CDR3 DNA sequence: TGTGCCAGCTCACCACGGTTAGAAACTAACACTGAAGCTTTCTTT. It translates to CASSPRLETNTEAFF. Filled out from reference TRBV18 and TRBJ1-1, the complete variable domain reads NAGVMQNPRHLVRRRGQEARLRCSPMKGHSHVYWYRQLPEEGLKFMVYLQKENIIDESGMPKERFSAEFPKEGPSILRIQQVVRGDSAAYFCASSPRLETNTEAFFGQGTRLTVV.

The chain recombines TRBV3-1 (or the pseudogene TRBV3-2) with TRBJ1-2; no firm D call. This CDR3 is 15 amino acids long. V gave up 2 bases and J gave up 0 bases, with 10 bases separating them. CDR1 LGHDT and CDR2 YNNKEL come from the germline V gene (reference sequence). CDR3 bases: TGTGCCAGCAGCCAATTTATCGGTCCTAACTATGGCTACACCTTC. The encoded protein is CASSQFIGPNYGYTF.

The rearrangement joins TRBV28 to TRBJ1-1, with D possibly TRBD1 on 6 matching bases. Germline loops: CDR1 MDHEN, CDR2 SYDVKM. The CDR3 loop spans 14 amino acids. V lost 8 bases and J 0 bases, leaving 13 bases between the germline ends. The CDR3 here is CASSRGGLNTEAFF. DNA for the CDR3: TGTGCCAGCTCACGAGGGGGATTGAACACTGAAGCTTTCTTT.

The V gene is TRBV28, the J gene TRBJ1-4; TRBD1 matches at 10 bases. CDR1 and CDR2 (germline): MDHEN, SYDVKM. J was trimmed by 0 bases and V by 4 bases; bases with no gene match: 11. The CDR3 runs 19 residues. Written as DNA, the CDR3 is TGTGCCAGCAGTTCCGGGACAGGGGAGTGGGGTTCAACTAATGAAAAACTGTTTTTT. Translated: CASSSGTGEWGSTNEKLFF.

This chain links TRBV24-1 with TRBJ2-7, with D hard to call. The CDR3 is 11 residues long. Germline lookup yields CDR1 KGHDR and CDR2 SFDVKD. Trimming left V 9 bases short and J 5 bases short, with 10 bases between. CDR3 DNA sequence: TGTGCCACCTCGGAACAGAACGAGCAGTACGTC. It translates to CATSEQNEQYV.

The chain has TRBV28 and TRBJ2-7, with D perhaps TRBD2 (6 bases). Trimming took off 5 bases at V and 2 bases at J, with 13 bases between the two ends. CDR3 length: 14 amino acids. Germline-derived CDR1 and CDR2 are MDHEN and SYDVKM. This CDR3 is CASSPGLPTYEQYF. CDR3 bases: TGTGCCAGCAGTCCGGGACTTCCGACCTACGAGCAGTACTTC.

This clone has a single count. V is TRBV5-1 and J is TRBJ1-4; unclear D gene. V dropped 1 base and J dropped 4 bases, with 11 bases sitting between them. Germline values: CDR1 SGHRS, CDR2 YFSETQ. CDR3 size: 15 residues. The CDR3 here is CASSLSAGYNEKLFF. The CDR3 DNA reads TGCGCCAGCAGCTTGTCGGCAGGTTATAATGAAAAACTGTTTTTT.

The chain couples TRBV6-5 to TRBJ1-4; 8 bases are shared with TRBD1. The CDR3 consists of 15 residues. The junction had 8 bases not matched to a gene; V was cut back by 6 bases and J by 5 bases. The germline V gene encodes CDR1 MNHEY and CDR2 SVGAGI. The CDR3 DNA reads as TGTGCCAGCAGGACCTTTACAGGGGGAAATGAAAAACTGTTTTTT. It encodes CASRTFTGGNEKLFF.

The CDR3 reads CASRDRGSEQYF. Here the CDR3 DNA reads TGTGCCAGCAGGGACAGGGGTAGCGAGCAGTACTTC. V usage is TRBV2 and J usage is TRBJ2-7; 9 bases agree with TRBD1. Germline loops: CDR1 SNHLY, CDR2 FYNNEI. The CDR3 is 12 amino acids. Trimming cost V 6 bases and J 6 bases; bases outside gene matches: 3.

The rearrangement links TRBV4-1 to TRBJ1-2; unclear D gene. The germline V and J ends were trimmed by 0 bases and 3 bases, with 5 bases remaining between them. CDR3 length: 13 amino acids. Germline-derived CDR1 and CDR2 are MGHRA and YSYEKL. CDR3 nucleotides: TGCGCCAGCAGCCAAGATACAGACTATGGCTACACCTTC. Its translation is CASSQDTDYGYTF.

This clone was picked up one time. This chain connects TRBV5-1 to TRBJ2-5; maybe TRBD2 (5 bases). V lost 0 bases and J 1 base, leaving 10 bases between the germline ends. CDR1 and CDR2 (germline): SGHRS, YFSETQ. This CDR3 has 15 residues. This chain's CDR3 is CASSLEAALQETQYF. CDR3 bases: TGCGCCAGCAGCTTGGAAGCGGCACTCCAAGAGACCCAGTACTTC.

This rearrangement joins TRBV7-9 to TRBJ1-4; TRBD1 matches 8 bases. Germline CDR1 is SEHNR and CDR2 is FQNEAQ (reference sequence). There are 15 residues in the CDR3. Unmatched junction bases numbered 9, after V lost 5 bases and J lost 7 bases. The DNA for the CDR3 is TGTGCCAGCAGCGTCCATCAGGGGGCAGGTGAAAAACTGTTTTTT. Residues: CASSVHQGAGEKLFF.